A single sample gave rise to the 21 T cell receptor beta chains below, sequenced in a study of T cell changes during pregnancy in multiple sclerosis (dated by TCRdb to the late 2010s). Library preparation was by the immunoSEQ multiplex PCR assay. Drawn from immuneACCESS, this table holds only the in-frame rearrangements with V and J called that TCRdb kept. Clones are partly lost; checked studies trace under half to an unresolved V gene and leave the rest unexplained. This sample holds some 30,000 clones; 80% to 90% were observed only once. The top ten clonotypes cover approximately 8% of the sample. The specimen was CD8+ T cells from peripheral blood mononuclear cells, collected before pregnancy. These receptors all come from a female donor with multiple sclerosis, enrolled in a pregnancy study.

The chain links TRBV4-2 to TRBJ2-3; 9 bases fit TRBD2. In germline, CDR1 is LGHNA, CDR2 YNFKEQ. The V and J ends lost 4 bases and 2 bases, in that order; junction bases with no gene match: 10. The CDR3 extends over 17 amino acids. For the CDR3, the DNA is TGTGCCAGCAGCCCTACTAGCGGGCTGACCCCCACAGATACGCAGTATTTT. It translates to CASSPTSGLTPTDTQYF.

The rearrangement joins TRBV6-5 to TRBJ2-5; TRBD1 is a possible D gene (8 bases). This CDR3 region has 16 residues. Trimming pared 2 bases from V and 4 bases from J, leaving 17 bases between. CDR1 MNHEY and CDR2 SVGAGI come from the germline V gene. The CDR3 sequence is CASSYDPSGTGETQYF. The CDR3 nucleotides are TGTGCCAGCAGTTACGATCCAAGCGGGACAGGAGAGACCCAGTACTTC.

The chain recombines TRBV5-1 with TRBJ2-7; 11 bases map to TRBD2. Per germline, CDR1 SGHRS and CDR2 YFSETQ. The CDR3 contains 15 residues. V trimming: 2 bases; J trimming: 4 bases; junction bases outside the gene matches: 5. CDR3 DNA sequence: TGCGCCAGCAGCTTTACTAGCGGGAGTTTTTACGAGCAGTACTTC. Translating gives CASSFTSGSFYEQYF. The whole variable domain, filled in from reference TRBV5-1 and TRBJ2-7, reads KAGVTQTPRYLIKTRGQQVTLSCSPISGHRSVSWYQQTPGQGLQFLFEYFSETQRNKGNFPGRFSGRQFSNSRSEMNVSTLELGDSALYLCASSFTSGSFYEQYFGPGTRLTVT.

This chain connects TRBV7-8 to TRBJ1-2; D perhaps matches TRBD1 (5 bases). V shed 1 base and J shed 5 bases, with 17 bases lying between them. The CDR3 loop spans 16 amino acids. Germline CDR1 and CDR2: SGHVS and FQNEAQ. The CDR3 here is CASSLGSRGNPYGYTF. As DNA, the CDR3 is TGTGCCAGCAGCTTAGGTTCCCGGGGGAACCCATATGGCTACACCTTC.

This sequence joins TRBV23-1 and TRBJ2-7; 7 nucleotides match TRBD1. TRBV23-1 is known as an ORF, though its function is uncertain. V trimming: 2 bases; J trimming: 4 bases; junction bases outside the gene matches: 5. This CDR3 contains 14 residues. The DNA of the CDR3 is TGCGCCAGCAGTCAAGGCAGGGGGTCTTACGAGCAGTACTTC. Translation gives CASSQGRGSYEQYF.

V usage is TRBV30 and J usage is TRBJ1-5; tentatively, D is TRBD1 (6 bases). CDR3 size: 15 residues. Germline V gene lookup returns CDR1 GTSNPN and CDR2 SVGIG (reference sequence). With 3 bases removed from V and 1 base from J, the gap between germline ends came to 13 bases. In nucleotides, the CDR3 is TGTGCCTGGAGCGAATCAGGGGTGAGCAATCAGCCCCAGCATTTT. Its translation is CAWSESGVSNQPQHF.

The V call is TRBV2, the J call TRBJ2-3; maybe TRBD1 (5 bases). Germline-derived CDR1 and CDR2 are SNHLY and FYNNEI. The CDR3 has 16 residues. Between the trimmed V and J ends, which lost 2 bases and 0 bases, there was a span of 12 bases. For the CDR3, the DNA is TGTGCCAGCAGTGAACTGGACACGTCTAGCACAGATACGCAGTATTTT. It encodes CASSELDTSSTDTQYF.

In this sample, this clone turned up once. The rearrangement links TRBV19 to TRBJ1-4; no firm D call. The CDR3 has 18 residues. Germline CDR1 LNHDA, CDR2 SQIVND (reference sequence). V lost 4 bases, J lost 0 bases, and 18 bases lay in between. CDR3: CASSSLPAHRSTNEKLFF. Here the CDR3 DNA reads TGTGCCAGTAGTAGTCTCCCAGCTCACAGATCAACTAATGAAAAACTGTTTTTT.

This sequence joins TRBV7-9 and TRBJ1-2, with TRBD1 matching 8 bases. This CDR3 contains 16 residues. The germline V gene has CDR1 SEHNR and CDR2 FQNEAQ (reference sequence). Unmatched junction bases numbered 11, after V lost 7 bases and J lost 1 base. The CDR3 DNA reads TGTGCCAGCAAAAGTGGGTCGGGACAGGTTAACTATGGCTACACCTTC. Its translation: CASKSGSGQVNYGYTF.

The chain links TRBV2 to TRBJ1-4; 8 bases fit TRBD1. This CDR3 has 14 residues. CDR1 SNHLY and CDR2 FYNNEI come from the germline V gene. J lost 5 bases, V lost 7 bases, and 6 bases had no gene match. The DNA for the CDR3 is TGTGCCAGCACTAAGACAGGGGCAAATGAAAAACTGTTTTTT. Residues: CASTKTGANEKLFF.

A single count supports this clone. The chain links TRBV6-4 to TRBJ2-1; 11 bases align to TRBD2. The CDR3 has 15 amino acids. Germline-derived CDR1 and CDR2 are MRHNA and SNTAGT. V trimming: 3 bases; J trimming: 6 bases; junction bases outside the gene matches: 4. The CDR3: CASSELAGETNEQFF. CDR3 DNA sequence: TGTGCCAGCAGTGAACTAGCGGGGGAAACCAATGAGCAGTTCTTC.

The genes are TRBV12-5 and TRBJ2-4, with D possibly TRBD1 on 5 matching bases. V lost 6 bases to trimming and J lost 5 bases, with 14 bases between them. The CDR3 extends over 14 amino acids. The germline V gene has CDR1 LGHNT and CDR2 FRNRAP. The CDR3 protein is CASGPREGENIQYF. CDR3 nucleotides: TGTGCTAGTGGACCACGCGAAGGGGAAAACATTCAGTACTTC.

The chain carries TRBV4-3 and TRBJ2-7, with TRBD1 identical over 9 bases. The V segment lost 6 bases and the J segment 3 bases; nucleotides outside the gene matches: 9. The germline V gene has CDR1 LGHNA and CDR2 YSLEER. CDR3 length: 15 amino acids. The CDR3 nucleotides are TGCGCCAGCAGTTTCGGACAGGGGTTCGACTACGAGCAGTACTTC. Amino acids: CASSFGQGFDYEQYF.

This chain connects TRBV4-1 to TRBJ2-5; unclear D gene. Per germline, CDR1 MGHRA and CDR2 YSYEKL. The CDR3 is made up of 14 amino acids. V was shortened by 0 bases and J by 3 bases, with 8 bases between the two germline ends. DNA for the CDR3: TGCGCCAGCAGCCAAGACGACATTGAAGAGACCCAGTACTTC. Translation gives CASSQDDIEETQYF.

This rearrangement joins TRBV6-5 to TRBJ2-2, with D uncertain. There are 12 residues in the CDR3. CDR1 is MNHEY, CDR2 SVGAGI, per germline. The germline V and J ends were trimmed by 3 bases and 5 bases, with 4 bases remaining between them. This chain's CDR3 is CASSYITGELFF. CDR3 coding DNA: TGTGCCAGCAGTTATATTACCGGGGAGCTGTTTTTT.

The chain uses TRBV27 and TRBJ1-1; weak D call: TRBD1 (6 bases). Per germline, CDR1 MNHEY and CDR2 SMNVEV (reference sequence). This CDR3 is built from 14 residues. Trimming removed 6 bases from V and 9 bases from J, with 20 bases in between. The CDR3 loop is CASSYMRGQGKAFF. CDR3 coding DNA: TGTGCCAGCAGCTACATGAGGGGCCAGGGGAAAGCTTTCTTT.

This sequence joins TRBV25-1 and TRBJ1-1, with D maybe TRBD1 (5 bases). Germline V gives CDR1 MGHDK, CDR2 SYGVNS. With 8 bases removed from V and 4 bases from J, the gap between germline ends came to 14 bases. This CDR3 is built from 13 residues. The CDR3 DNA reads as TGTGCCAGCCTTACTCAGGGTGTCACTGAAGCTTTCTTT. Its translation: CASLTQGVTEAFF.

The chain combines TRBV7-2 with TRBJ2-2, with TRBD1 matching 7 bases. Germline V gives CDR1 SGHTA, CDR2 FQGNSA. V lost 5 bases and J lost 5; bases outside the gene matches: 11. CDR3 size: 16 residues. In nucleotides, the CDR3 is TGTGCCAGCAGCCTCCAGACAGGGCGCGGGACCGGGGAGCTGTTTTTT. As protein: CASSLQTGRGTGELFF.

The V call is TRBV9, the J call TRBJ2-1; TRBD2 aligns across 8 bases. The CDR3 extends over 18 amino acids. Germline assignment: CDR1 SGDLS and CDR2 YYNGEE. Trimming at V came to 3 bases and at J to 1 base, leaving 12 bases not matched to a gene. The CDR3 spells CASSGGGLAGFSYNEQFF. CDR3 nucleotide sequence: TGTGCCAGCAGCGGAGGGGGGCTAGCGGGTTTTTCCTACAATGAGCAGTTCTTC.

This clone was found a few times. The V call is TRBV5-8, the J call TRBJ2-6; the D gene is possibly TRBD1 (6 bases). Per the germline V gene, CDR1 is SGHTS and CDR2 is YDEGEE. V was cut by 4 bases and J by 0 bases, with 17 bases left in between. CDR3 length: 18 amino acids. This CDR3 is CASSPRAGAHSGANVLTF. The CDR3 DNA is TGTGCCAGCAGCCCGAGAGCAGGGGCACACTCTGGGGCCAACGTCCTGACTTTC.

This clone was detected once. This chain links TRBV7-2 with TRBJ2-1, with unresolved D. The V end was cut by 2 bases, the J end by 8 bases, with 7 bases between. In germline, CDR1 is SGHTA, CDR2 FQGNSA. CDR3 length: 12 residues. As DNA, the CDR3 is TGTGCCAGCAGCTTAATTAGCCATGAGCAGTTCTTC. Protein product: CASSLISHEQFF.